What follows are 14 T cell receptor beta chains derived from one specimen sequenced in a study of prognosis after radiotherapy for stage I lung cancer. Amplicons of TCR beta CDR3 were generated from genomic DNA by two-round multiplex PCR. Primers targeting each individual TRBV and TRBJ gene were applied in first-round PCR. TCRdb reanalysed the multiplex PCR reads using MiXCR and keeps one entry per CDR3 protein. The sample has 30,000 to 40,000 distinct CDR3 sequences, roughly 24% seen once. The sample consisted of PBMCs, taken before or after stereotactic body radiation therapy (not recorded which). These receptors all come from a donor over 45 with non-small cell lung cancer.

This clonotype was counted ten times or more. The rearrangement joins TRBV5-6 to TRBJ1-1; D gene ambiguous. This CDR3 has 13 residues. Germline V gene data show CDR1 as SGHDT and CDR2 as YYEEEE. V lost 2 bases, J lost 3 bases, and 8 bases lay in between. CDR3 region: CASSFRRDTEAFF. The CDR3, as DNA: TGTGCCAGCAGCTTCAGGCGGGACACTGAAGCTTTCTTT.

This clonotype is labeled medium-sized. This sequence joins TRBV6-1 and TRBJ2-1; 10 nucleotides align to TRBD2. The CDR3 has 15 residues. The germline CDR1 and CDR2 sequences are MNHNS and SASEGT. J gave up 3 bases and V 4 bases, and 3 bases lay outside the gene matches. The CDR3 spells CASSVLAGDYNEQFF. For the CDR3, the DNA is TGTGCCAGCAGTGTCCTAGCGGGGGACTACAATGAGCAGTTCTTC.

V and J are TRBV20-1 and TRBJ1-1, with 10 bases identical to TRBD1. The CDR3 has 17 residues. Unmatched junction bases numbered 16, after V lost 6 bases and J lost 3 bases. CDR1 and CDR2 from the germline V gene are DFQATT and SNEGSKA (reference sequence). The CDR3 region has the DNA TGCAGTGCCGGAAGCGCCGGGACAGGGGTTGTAGACACTGAAGCTTTCTTT. Residues: CSAGSAGTGVVDTEAFF.

This clonotype has ten or more counts. The chain recombines TRBV12-3 or TRBV12-4 with TRBJ2-2; D unclear. Trimming took off 2 bases at V and 6 bases at J, with 13 bases between the two ends. The CDR3 length is 15 residues. CDR3 loop: CASSLYRNIAGELFF. CDR3 nucleotide sequence: TGTGCCAGCAGTTTATATAGAAATATTGCCGGGGAGCTGTTTTTT.

This clonotype was seen just once. A far larger clone is off by one base, so a read error is likely. V gene TRBV6-2 or TRBV6-3 combines with J gene TRBJ1-5; D not certain. Germline V CDR1 and CDR2: MNHEY, SVGEGT. Deletions cut 6 bases from V and 7 bases from J, with 10 bases between. The CDR3 length is 12 residues. The CDR3 DNA follows: TGTGCCAGCAGAAAGGGTTTCCAGCCCCAGCATTTT. Encoded protein: CASRKGFQPQHF.

As concerns this clonotype: A much larger clone is a single base away; this may be a read error. The rearrangement links TRBV6-5 to TRBJ2-1; 7 nucleotides line up with TRBD2. CDR3 length: 17 residues. The germline gives CDR1 MNHEY, CDR2 SVGAGI. CDR3 nucleotides: TGTGCCGGCAGTTACAATGGTTGGGAGGGGACCTACAATGAGCAGTTCTTC. Amino acid sequence: CAGSYNGWEGTYNEQFF.

This clonotype was counted many times. The chain links TRBV9 to TRBJ1-4, with D tentatively TRBD1 (6 bases). Germline loops: CDR1 SGDLS, CDR2 YYNGEE. The ends were cut back, 2 bases at V and 0 bases at J, with 8 bases in the middle. The CDR3 covers 15 residues. CDR3 region: CASSVDSSTNEKLFF. The CDR3 nucleotides are TGTGCCAGCAGCGTGGACAGTTCAACTAATGAAAAACTGTTTTTT.

Note on this clonotype: This is likely an artifact of a read error, given a far larger clone one base away. V usage is TRBV6-4 and J usage is TRBJ1-2; D is ambiguous. This CDR3 has 12 residues. Germline V gene data show CDR1 as MRHNA and CDR2 as SNTAGT. V was trimmed by 9 bases and J by 0 bases, leaving 8 bases between them. The chain's CDR3 is CARSQANYGYTF. For the CDR3, the DNA is TGTGCCAGAAGTCAGGCTAACTATGGCTACACCTTC.

Many counts were recorded for this clonotype. The junction differs from germline at one of its ends, possibly a read error. This chain connects TRBV6-2 or TRBV6-3 to TRBJ2-6, with D tentatively TRBD1 (5 bases). The CDR3 sequence is 18 residues long. Germline assignment: CDR1 MNHEY and CDR2 SVGEGT. CDR3: CASSYVFQVLSGANALTF. In nucleotides, the CDR3 is TGTGCCAGCAGTTACGTTTTTCAGGTCCTCTCTGGGGCCAACGCCCTGACTTTC.

This clonotype has at least ten counts. This chain joins TRBV7-2 and TRBJ2-2; D gene uncertain. The V gene's germline CDR1 is SGHTA and CDR2 FQGNSA. This CDR3 comprises 15 residues. Trimming shortened V by 5 bases and J by 0 bases, and 10 bases separated the two germline ends. The CDR3 here is CASSPDGTNTGELFF. The DNA for the CDR3 is TGTGCCAGCAGCCCAGACGGAACGAACACCGGGGAGCTGTTTTTT.

This clonotype was seen ten or more times. The CDR3 DNA follows: TGTGCCAGTAGCCCTCCAGGGACTAGCGGGATAAACAATGAGCAGTTCTTC. It yields the protein CASSPPGTSGINNEQFF. The V and J genes are TRBV19 and TRBJ2-1; 13 nucleotides align to TRBD2. This CDR3 comprises 17 residues. Losses at the gene ends were 6 bases for V and 5 bases for J; bases not matched to a gene: 10. Per the germline V gene, CDR1 is LNHDA and CDR2 is SQIVND (reference sequence).

This clonotype was counted at least ten times. The genes are TRBV10-3 and TRBJ2-1, with a possible D match to TRBD1 (6 bases). This CDR3 has 11 amino acids. V was trimmed by 6 bases and J by 16 bases, leaving 16 bases between them. Germline V lookup: CDR1 ENHRY, CDR2 SYGVKD. The CDR3 region is CAISNGQSLFF. CDR3 DNA: TGTGCCATCAGCAATGGACAGTCGCTATTCTTC.

This clonotype was seen at least ten times. The chain is built from TRBV24-1 and TRBJ2-5; D uncertain. Germline values: CDR1 KGHDR, CDR2 SFDVKD. V lost 3 bases and J lost 5, with 12 bases in between. The CDR3 has 14 residues. The CDR3 is CATSDLGPAETQYF. CDR3 coding DNA: TGTGCCACCAGTGATCTAGGGCCAGCGGAGACCCAGTACTTC.

This clonotype has only one observation. Sequence at one end of the junction differs from germline and may be a read error. This chain uses TRBV5-4 with TRBJ2-1; 10 bases are shared with TRBD1. Germline loops: CDR1 SGHNT, CDR2 YYREEE (reference sequence). The CDR3 totals 15 residues. In nucleotides, the CDR3 is TGTGCCGGCAGCTCCGGGGGACAGGGGTACAATGAGCAGTTCTTC. Its translation is CAGSSGGQGYNEQFF.